The rows below give T cell receptor beta chains drawn from one sample of a study of blood T cell repertoires in COVID-19. Using immunoSEQ multiplex PCR, the repertoire was profiled, and TCRdb retains in-frame clones only, with some absent. Here the sample spans some 350,000 clones, around 90% being singletons. The sample consisted of peripheral blood. The receptors come from a woman in her twenties or thirties with COVID-19, enrolled during active disease. CDR3s leave out the opening cysteine and the closing phenylalanine or tryptophan.

J gene	V gene	CDR3 protein
TRBJ2-3	TRBV19	ASSIDLAGDTDTQY
TRBJ1-2	TRBV18	ASSILRHSDYGYT
TRBJ2-2	TRBV24-1	ATAGANTGELF
TRBJ1-5	TRBV29-1	SVLTGALDGPQH
TRBJ2-3	TRBV6-2/TRBV6-3	ASSYYTGDTQY
TRBJ2-2	TRBV12-3/TRBV12-4	ASNINRGGELF
TRBJ1-1	TRBV6-1	ASSDPPGGLNTEAF
TRBJ1-1	TRBV18	ASSIREDTEAF
TRBJ2-3	TRBV11-2	ASSWRGVLLDTQY
TRBJ2-1	TRBV5-4	ASSSSGRAPNEQF
TRBJ2-2	TRBV7-9	ASSFGLVDTGELF
TRBJ2-5	TRBV5-1	ASSSGLAGLQETQY
TRBJ2-3	TRBV10-3	AISEYGTSGGTDTQY
TRBJ2-3	TRBV27	ASSTHWTGADTQY
TRBJ2-1	TRBV11-2	ASSHGQGRDNEQF
TRBJ2-3	TRBV9	ASSALARSDTQY
TRBJ1-6	TRBV6-6	ASSYAGGSYNSPLH
TRBJ2-5	TRBV7-6	ASSLVIRAGTNQETQY
TRBJ2-1	TRBV19	ASSIGDRANEQF
TRBJ2-7	TRBV4-1	ASSLEYQGEQY
TRBJ1-1	TRBV4-1	ASSQGEWTVNTEAF
TRBJ2-3	TRBV5-1	ASSSNLAGSQRTDTQY
TRBJ2-4	TRBV14	ASSQTESGAKNIQY
TRBJ2-5	TRBV27	ASSFGMQETQY
TRBJ2-1	TRBV7-9	ASSLGGLAGDNEQF
TRBJ2-1	TRBV5-6	ASSVGQVGNEQF
TRBJ2-3	TRBV7-2	ASSLEGGPDTQY
TRBJ2-4	TRBV10-2	ARSEERELAKNIQY
TRBJ1-1	TRBV19	ASSEGGGTEAF
TRBJ2-1	TRBV6-2/TRBV6-3	ASSDKTGTTYNEQF
TRBJ1-1	TRBV5-6	ASRPFGTGYMNTEAF
TRBJ1-5	TRBV4-3	ASSQAGNNQPQH
TRBJ1-1	TRBV18	ASSPTGANTEAF
TRBJ2-2	TRBV7-6	ASSSYSPSGRGRELF
TRBJ1-2	TRBV27	ASSLTHNYGYT
TRBJ2-1	TRBV5-4	ASSLDPTGNEQF
TRBJ2-7	TRBV5-5	ASSLERGLYEQY
TRBJ2-7	TRBV7-9	ASSLGVSQPSYEQY
TRBJ1-6	TRBV15	ATSRGPTDNSPLH
TRBJ1-5	TRBV7-8	ASSLAGGSYQPQH
TRBJ2-1	TRBV25-1	ASSEYYRGSNEQF
TRBJ2-1	TRBV11-3	ASSRGLLSYNEQF
TRBJ1-2	TRBV28	ASRRTGGIGGYT
TRBJ2-5	TRBV12-3/TRBV12-4	ASSRLARETQY
TRBJ2-3	TRBV6-4	ASSPDSASTDTQY
TRBJ2-5	TRBV19	ASSIAVLAQETQY
TRBJ1-1	TRBV28	ASSPFRHDTEAF
TRBJ1-4	TRBV5-4	ASSDRQGLDEKLF
TRBJ2-5	TRBV7-9	ASSLRDRGSQETQY
TRBJ2-3	TRBV6-5	ASSTEHTQY
TRBJ2-2	TRBV5-4	ASSLGSGGLGNTGELF
TRBJ2-2	TRBV5-1	ASRLAGGNTGELF
TRBJ2-5	TRBV5-8	ASSLFREVVETQY
TRBJ1-2	TRBV9	ASSSRDSSNYGYT
TRBJ1-4	TRBV6-6	ASSGGNEKLF